This T cell receptor (beta chain) appears in the sequencing data of a study of T cell clones after liver transplantation. Study-level points and caveats: Donor-reactive sequences fell more than third party-reactive ones, suggesting partial deletion.

Looked up from germline, CDR1 is SGHRS and CDR2 is YFSETQ. Trimming cost V 4 bases and J 8 bases; bases outside gene matches: 8. CDR3 length equals 14 residues. Clones were read by immunoSEQ multiplex PCR, and TCRdb kept only the in-frame ones, dropping some. The table lists tens of thousands of clones, about 80% of them singletons, with 0.79% in the top ten. This clone is deemed medium-sized. Antigen unknown. The material sequenced was CD4+ T cells from blood, taken 12 months after liver transplant. This rearrangement joins TRBV5-1 to TRBJ2-2; 7 bases are a match to TRBD2. The receptor's source is a human patient who received a liver transplant. The graft donor may account for some of the T cells. The CDR3 sequence: CASSLTSAPGELFF. CDR3 coding DNA: TGCGCCAGCAGCCTTACTAGCGCACCGGGGGAGCTGTTTTTT.